Listed below are T cell receptor beta chains from one sample, sequenced in a study of shared clonotypes between healthy human individuals. Profiled with immunoSEQ multiplex PCR; TCRdb holds only in-frame clones, not every one. This repertoire shows 640,000 or so clones, approximately 75% found once; its top ten account for 1.8%. The material sequenced was memory CD4+ T cells sorted from blood. These receptors were collected from a woman in her 30s in good health. CDR3s include the opening cysteine and the closing phenylalanine or tryptophan. The order of the fields is clone size, J gene, V gene, D gene, CDR3 protein, CDR3 DNA. The D gene is left open where the match is weak. The size of a clone is reported for some rows only, either as once, few or many, or as a class for expanded clones.

>once|TRBJ1-3|TRBV27|-
CASSPTGIGYNTIYF
TGTGCCAGCAGTCCTACAGGGATAGGATACAACACCATATATTTT
>-|TRBJ2-7|TRBV18|TRBD1
CASSPAGQGFTYEQYF
TGTGCCAGCTCACCTGCGGGACAGGGTTTTACCTACGAGCAGTACTTC
>-|TRBJ1-3|TRBV4-1|-
CATKGGERTIYF
TGCGCCACTAAGGGGGGGGAAAGGACCATATATTTT
>-|TRBJ2-1|TRBV7-2|-
CASSFKGRMGVYNEQFF
TGTGCCAGCAGCTTTAAGGGCCGTATGGGCGTATACAATGAGCAGTTCTTC
>few|TRBJ2-3|TRBV7-2|TRBD2
CASSLGSGSLTDTQYF
TGTGCCAGCAGCTTGGGTAGCGGGAGCCTCACAGATACGCAGTATTTT
>-|TRBJ2-7|TRBV6-1|TRBD2
CASSGRAGTSVYEQYF
TGTGCCAGCAGTGGTAGGGCGGGGACTAGCGTATACGAGCAGTACTTC
>-|TRBJ2-3|TRBV6-5|-
CASSYVGFLTDTQYF
TGTGCCAGCAGTTACGTCGGGTTTCTGACAGATACGCAGTATTTT
>many|TRBJ2-1|TRBV5-1|-
CASSSGTTSNEQFF
TGCGCCAGCAGCTCCGGGACAACTTCGAATGAGCAGTTCTTC
>-|TRBJ2-7|TRBV7-2|-
CASSPYLTYEQYF
TGTGCCAGCAGCCCATACTTAACCTACGAGCAGTACTTC
>many|TRBJ1-2|TRBV6-1|TRBD1
CASRHGQEGGYTF
TGTGCCAGCAGACACGGACAGGAGGGTGGCTACACCTTC
>few|TRBJ2-7|TRBV5-6|-
CASSLFLLEGDEQYF
TGTGCCAGCAGCTTGTTTCTTTTGGAGGGCGACGAGCAGTACTTC
>many|TRBJ2-1|TRBV2|-
CASTRGTGSYNEQFF
TGTGCCAGCACAAGGGGGACTGGTTCCTACAATGAGCAGTTCTTC
>-|TRBJ2-6|TRBV18|TRBD2
CASSPRGSSSGANVLTF
TGTGCCAGCTCTCCGCGGGGGAGCAGCTCTGGGGCCAACGTCCTGACTTTC
>-|TRBJ2-1|TRBV7-8|-
CASSPGSGVYNEQFF
TGTGCCAGCAGCCCGGGGAGCGGTGTTTACAATGAGCAGTTCTTC
>-|TRBJ2-2|TRBV14|-
CASSRDILPNTGELFF
TGTGCCAGCAGCCGCGACATTTTACCAAACACCGGGGAGCTGTTTTTT
>-|TRBJ2-2|TRBV28|TRBD2
CASTAGGAGGLHTGELFF
TGTGCCAGCACCGCCGGCGGAGCGGGAGGACTTCACACCGGGGAGCTGTTTTTT
>many|TRBJ2-2|TRBV28|TRBD2
CASMRPGLAANTGELFF
TGTGCCAGCATGCGACCGGGACTAGCGGCGAACACCGGGGAGCTGTTTTTT
>-|TRBJ2-2|TRBV6-1|TRBD1
CASRDRVNTGELFF
TGTGCCAGCAGAGACAGGGTGAACACCGGGGAGCTGTTTTTT
>-|TRBJ1-1|TRBV6-1|-
CASMENTEAFF
TGTGCCAGCATGGAGAACACTGAAGCTTTCTTT
>-|TRBJ1-2|TRBV28|-
CASSFGLWGYGYTF
TGTGCCAGCAGTTTTGGGCTCTGGGGGTATGGCTACACCTTC
>-|TRBJ2-3|TRBV9|TRBD2
CASSVEASGSNTDTQYF
TGTGCCAGCAGCGTAGAAGCTAGCGGGAGTAACACAGATACGCAGTATTTT
>few|TRBJ2-2|TRBV27|TRBD2
CASSLESGTSGTGELFF
TGTGCCAGCAGTTTAGAGTCCGGGACTAGCGGAACCGGGGAGCTGTTTTTT
>-|TRBJ1-1|TRBV5-1|-
CASSLREAFF
TGCGCCAGCAGCTTAAGGGAAGCTTTCTTT
>-|TRBJ2-6|TRBV5-4|TRBD1
CASSLARQGSFGANVLTF
TGTGCCAGCAGCTTGGCCCGACAGGGTTCGTTTGGGGCCAACGTCCTGACTTTC
>-|TRBJ2-2|TRBV25-1|TRBD1
CASSGTGELSGELFF
TGTGCCAGCAGTGGGACAGGGGAACTAAGCGGGGAGCTGTTTTTT
>-|TRBJ2-3|TRBV28|-
CASSSGVDTQYF
TGTGCCAGCAGTTCGGGGGTCGATACGCAGTATTTT
>-|TRBJ2-3|TRBV14|TRBD2
CASSLLAGAPGDTQYF
TGTGCCAGCAGCCTCTTAGCGGGAGCCCCGGGAGATACGCAGTATTTT
>-|TRBJ1-1|TRBV19|-
CATMRERNTEAFF
TGTGCCACAATGAGGGAGAGGAACACTGAAGCTTTCTTT
>-|TRBJ2-7|TRBV28|TRBD1
CASRLSTGGVIVSYEQYF
TGTGCCAGCAGGTTATCGACAGGGGGTGTTATCGTGTCCTACGAGCAGTACTTC